This T cell receptor (beta chain) stems from a study of CD4 T cells in relation to SARS-CoV-2 and coronaviruses. Study details: PBMCs were cultured with antigen for roughly 9 days before TCR beta sequencing. Study outcomes and limitations: SARS-CoV-2-driven expansion was significantly weaker in crossreactive than monoreactive clones.

The V gene end was trimmed by 1 base and the J gene end by 0 bases; junction bases not matched to a gene: 3. The CDR3 runs to 15 residues. Germline-derived CDR1 and CDR2 are SGHRS and YFSETQ. Note on this clone: Its cognate antigen is unknown.

Assay: immunoSEQ multiplex PCR; the TCRdb copy retains only in-frame clones and omits some. The sample lists under 45,000 clones, under 90% occurring once. Sorted naive or memory CD4+ cells met CEF peptides for roughly nine days. The sample comprised naive CD4+ T cells from PBMCs, cultured in vitro. As to subset: naive CD4+ T cells isolated by negative enrichment. The chain links TRBV5-1 to TRBJ1-1; TRBD1 aligns across 7 bases. This receptor was taken from an adult with COVID-19. The CDR3 nucleotides read TGCGCCAGCAGCTTGCTAGGGACAGTGAACACTGAAGCTTTCTTT. Amino acids: CASSLLGTVNTEAFF.